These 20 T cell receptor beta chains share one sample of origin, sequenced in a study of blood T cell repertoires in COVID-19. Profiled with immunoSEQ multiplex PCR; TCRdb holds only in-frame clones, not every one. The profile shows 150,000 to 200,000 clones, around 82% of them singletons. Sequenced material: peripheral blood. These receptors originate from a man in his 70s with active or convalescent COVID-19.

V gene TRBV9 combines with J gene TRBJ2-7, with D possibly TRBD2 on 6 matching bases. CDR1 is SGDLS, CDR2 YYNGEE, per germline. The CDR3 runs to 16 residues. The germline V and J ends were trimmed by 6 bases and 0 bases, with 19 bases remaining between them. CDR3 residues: CASTPGGSGSSYEQYF. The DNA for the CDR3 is TGTGCCAGCACCCCGGGCGGTAGCGGATCCTCCTACGAGCAGTACTTC.

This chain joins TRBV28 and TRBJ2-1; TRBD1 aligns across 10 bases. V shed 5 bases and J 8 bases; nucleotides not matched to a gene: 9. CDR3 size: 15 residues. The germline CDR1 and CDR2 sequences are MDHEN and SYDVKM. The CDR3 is CASSTGTGEFHEQFF. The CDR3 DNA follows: TGTGCCAGCAGTACCGGGACAGGGGAATTTCATGAGCAGTTCTTC. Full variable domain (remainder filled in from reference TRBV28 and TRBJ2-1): DVKVTQSSRYLVKRTGEKVFLECVQDMDHENMFWYRQDPGLGLRLIYFSYDVKMKEKGDIPEGYSVSREKKERFSLILESASTNQTSMYLCASSTGTGEFHEQFFGPGTRLTVL.

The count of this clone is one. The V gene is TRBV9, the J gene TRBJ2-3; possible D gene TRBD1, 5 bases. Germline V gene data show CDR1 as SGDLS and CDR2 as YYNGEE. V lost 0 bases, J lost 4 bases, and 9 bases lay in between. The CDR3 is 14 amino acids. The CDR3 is CASSVGGNADTQYF. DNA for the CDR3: TGTGCCAGCAGCGTAGGGGGCAACGCAGATACGCAGTATTTT.

CDR3 nucleotides: TGCGCCAGCAGCTTGGGGACTAGCGGACACTACCAAGAGACCCAGTACTTC. Encoded protein: CASSLGTSGHYQETQYF. The V gene is TRBV5-1, the J gene TRBJ2-5; 10 bases agree with TRBD2. This CDR3 comprises 17 residues. Germline-derived CDR1 and CDR2 are SGHRS and YFSETQ. V shed 0 bases and J 0 bases; nucleotides not matched to a gene: 5.

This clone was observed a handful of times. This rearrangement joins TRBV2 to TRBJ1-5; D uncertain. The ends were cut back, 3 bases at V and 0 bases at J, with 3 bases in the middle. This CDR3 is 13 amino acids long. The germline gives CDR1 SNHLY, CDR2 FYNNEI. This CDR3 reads CASSDRSNQPQHF. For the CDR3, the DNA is TGTGCCAGCAGTGATCGTAGCAATCAGCCCCAGCATTTT.

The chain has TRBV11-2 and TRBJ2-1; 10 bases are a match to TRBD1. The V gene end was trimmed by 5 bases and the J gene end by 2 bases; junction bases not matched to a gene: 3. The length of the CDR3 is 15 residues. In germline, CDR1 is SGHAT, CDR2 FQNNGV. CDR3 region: CASSPGTGAYNEQFF. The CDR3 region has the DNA TGTGCCAGCAGCCCAGGGACAGGGGCCTACAATGAGCAGTTCTTC. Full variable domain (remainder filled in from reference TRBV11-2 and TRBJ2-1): EAGVAQSPRYKIIEKRQSVAFWCNPISGHATLYWYQQILGQGPKLLIQFQNNGVVDDSQLPKDRFSAERLKGVDSTLKIQPAKLEDSAVYLCASSPGTGAYNEQFFGPGTRLTVL.

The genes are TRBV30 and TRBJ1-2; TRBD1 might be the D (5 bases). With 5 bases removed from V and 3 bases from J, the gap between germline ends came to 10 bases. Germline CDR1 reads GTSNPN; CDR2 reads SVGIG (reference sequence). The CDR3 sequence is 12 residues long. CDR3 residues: CAWGGTYYGYTF. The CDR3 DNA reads TGTGCCTGGGGGGGGACTTACTATGGCTACACCTTC.

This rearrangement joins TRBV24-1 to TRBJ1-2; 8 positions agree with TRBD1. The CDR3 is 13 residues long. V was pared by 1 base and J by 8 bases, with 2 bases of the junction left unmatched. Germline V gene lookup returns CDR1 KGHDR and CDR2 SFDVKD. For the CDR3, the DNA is TGTGCCACCAGTGATTTCAGGGGGCTCGGCTACACCTTC. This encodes CATSDFRGLGYTF.

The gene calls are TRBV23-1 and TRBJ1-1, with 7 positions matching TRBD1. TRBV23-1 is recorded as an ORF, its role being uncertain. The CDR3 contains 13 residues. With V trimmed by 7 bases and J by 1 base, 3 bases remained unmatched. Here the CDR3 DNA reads TGCGCCAGCACCCGGACAGGGAACACTGAAGCTTTCTTT. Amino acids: CASTRTGNTEAFF.

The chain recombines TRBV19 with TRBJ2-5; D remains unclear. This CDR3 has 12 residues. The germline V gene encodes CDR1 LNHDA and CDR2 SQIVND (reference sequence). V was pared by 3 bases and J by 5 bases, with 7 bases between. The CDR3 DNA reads TGTGCCAGTAGTATCCTCGGTGAGACCCAGTACTTC. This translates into CASSILGETQYF.

The CDR3 protein is CASSTPSSGGVRTQYF. The CDR3 nucleotides are TGTGCCAGCAGTACACCATCCAGCGGGGGGGTTCGGACGCAGTATTTT. The chain recombines TRBV28 with TRBJ2-3; 10 bases agree with TRBD2. There are 16 residues in the CDR3. CDR1 is MDHEN, CDR2 SYDVKM, per germline. Trimming took 5 bases from V and 9 from J; bases not matched to a gene: 14.

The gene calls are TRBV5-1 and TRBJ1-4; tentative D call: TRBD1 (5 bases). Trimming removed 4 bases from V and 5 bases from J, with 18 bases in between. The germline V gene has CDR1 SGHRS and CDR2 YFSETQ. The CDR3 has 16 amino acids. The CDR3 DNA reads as TGCGCCAGCAGCCTGAACCACAGGCGACGGAATGAAAAACTGTTTTTT. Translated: CASSLNHRRRNEKLFF.

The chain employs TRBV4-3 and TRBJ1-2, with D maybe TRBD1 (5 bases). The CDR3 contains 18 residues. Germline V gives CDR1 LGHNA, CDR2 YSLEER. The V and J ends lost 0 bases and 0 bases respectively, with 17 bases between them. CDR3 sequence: CASSQEGTTGLPNYGYTF. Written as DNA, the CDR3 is TGCGCCAGCAGCCAAGAGGGCACCACAGGTCTTCCTAACTATGGCTACACCTTC.

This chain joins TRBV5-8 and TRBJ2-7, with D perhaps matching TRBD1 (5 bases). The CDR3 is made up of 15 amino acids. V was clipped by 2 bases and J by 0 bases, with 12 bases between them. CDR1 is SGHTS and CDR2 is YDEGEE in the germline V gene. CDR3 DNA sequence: TGTGCCAGCAGCTTAGTACAGGCAAACTCCTACGAGCAGTACTTC. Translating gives CASSLVQANSYEQYF.

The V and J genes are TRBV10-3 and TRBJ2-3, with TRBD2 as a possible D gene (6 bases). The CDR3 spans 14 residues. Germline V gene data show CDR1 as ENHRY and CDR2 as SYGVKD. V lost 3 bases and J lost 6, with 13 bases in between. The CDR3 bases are TGTGCCATCAGTGAAAGTGCGGGGCCCGATACGCAGTATTTT. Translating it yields CAISESAGPDTQYF.

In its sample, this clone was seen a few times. CDR3 coding DNA: TGTGCCACCTCGACAGGGGGCGGTCAGCCCCAGCATTTT. This gives the protein CATSTGGGQPQHF. The chain has TRBV6-5 and TRBJ1-5; 10 nucleotides match TRBD1. Germline values: CDR1 MNHEY, CDR2 SVGAGI. CDR3 length: 13 amino acids. V trimming: 10 bases; J trimming: 6 bases; junction bases outside the gene matches: 6.

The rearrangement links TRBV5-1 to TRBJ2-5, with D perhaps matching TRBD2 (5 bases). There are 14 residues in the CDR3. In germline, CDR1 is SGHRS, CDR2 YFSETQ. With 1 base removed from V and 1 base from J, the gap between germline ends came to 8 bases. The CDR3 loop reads CASSLRGGQETQYF. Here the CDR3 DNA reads TGCGCCAGCAGCTTGCGGGGTGGCCAAGAGACCCAGTACTTC.

CDR3 sequence reads: CASSTRTGVGTDTQYF. The CDR3 coding sequence is TGTGCCAGCAGCACCAGGACAGGGGTTGGCACAGATACGCAGTATTTT. The chain uses TRBV7-9 and TRBJ2-3; TRBD1 matches 9 bases. Per the germline V gene, CDR1 is SEHNR and CDR2 is FQNEAQ (reference sequence). This CDR3 comprises 16 residues. Losses at the gene ends were 5 bases for V and 1 base for J; bases not matched to a gene: 7.

The CDR3 spells CASSSAGGQGVTQYF. Here the CDR3 DNA reads TGTGCCAGCAGCTCGGCAGGGGGACAGGGAGTGACCCAGTACTTC. The chain has TRBV7-2 and TRBJ2-5; 9 positions match TRBD1. The CDR3 sequence is 15 residues long. After removal of 4 bases from V and 7 bases from J, the junction contained 10 bases not matched to a gene. Germline V gene sequence: CDR1 SGHTA, CDR2 FQGNSA.

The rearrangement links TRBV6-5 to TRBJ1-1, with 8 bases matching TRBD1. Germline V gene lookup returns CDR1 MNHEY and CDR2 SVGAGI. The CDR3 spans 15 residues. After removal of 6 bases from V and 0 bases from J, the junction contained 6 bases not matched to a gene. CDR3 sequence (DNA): TGTGCCAGCAGACGACAGGGGAGCATGAACACTGAAGCTTTCTTT. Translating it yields CASRRQGSMNTEAFF.